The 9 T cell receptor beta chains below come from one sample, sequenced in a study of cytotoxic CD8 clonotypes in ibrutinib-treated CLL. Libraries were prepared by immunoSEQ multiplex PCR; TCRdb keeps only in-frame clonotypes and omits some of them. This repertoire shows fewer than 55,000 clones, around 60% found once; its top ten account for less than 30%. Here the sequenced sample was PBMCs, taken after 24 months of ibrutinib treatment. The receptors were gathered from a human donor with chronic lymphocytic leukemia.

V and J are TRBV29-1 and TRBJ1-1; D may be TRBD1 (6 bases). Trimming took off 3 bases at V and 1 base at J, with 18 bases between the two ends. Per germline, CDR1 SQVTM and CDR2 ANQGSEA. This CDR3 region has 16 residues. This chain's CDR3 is CSVEGAMGHQNTEAFF. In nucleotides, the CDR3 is TGCAGCGTTGAGGGGGCGATGGGACATCAGAACACTGAAGCTTTCTTT. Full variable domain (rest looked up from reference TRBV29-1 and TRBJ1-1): SAVISQKPSRDICQRGTSLTIQCQVDSQVTMMFWYRQQPGQSLTLIATANQGSEATYESGFVIDKFPISRPNLTFSTLTVSNMSPEDSSIYLCSVEGAMGHQNTEAFFGQGTRLTVV.

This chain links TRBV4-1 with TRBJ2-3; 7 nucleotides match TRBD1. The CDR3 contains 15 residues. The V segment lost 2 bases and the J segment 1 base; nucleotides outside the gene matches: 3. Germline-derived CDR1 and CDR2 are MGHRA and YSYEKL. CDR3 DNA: TGCGCCAGCAGCCAAAGACAGGGAGGCACAGATACGCAGTATTTT. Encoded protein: CASSQRQGGTDTQYF.

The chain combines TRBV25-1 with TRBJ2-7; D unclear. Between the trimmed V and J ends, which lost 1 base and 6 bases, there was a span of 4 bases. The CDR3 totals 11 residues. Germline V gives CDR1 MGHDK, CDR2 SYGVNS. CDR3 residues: CASSEFTEQYF. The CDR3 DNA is TGTGCCAGCAGTGAATTCACCGAGCAGTACTTC.

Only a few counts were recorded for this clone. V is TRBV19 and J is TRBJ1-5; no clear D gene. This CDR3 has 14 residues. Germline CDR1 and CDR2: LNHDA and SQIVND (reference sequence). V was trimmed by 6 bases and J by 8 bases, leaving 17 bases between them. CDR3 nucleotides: TGTGCCAGTAGCCTACCCGGGAACATAGAGCCCCAGCATTTT. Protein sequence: CASSLPGNIEPQHF.

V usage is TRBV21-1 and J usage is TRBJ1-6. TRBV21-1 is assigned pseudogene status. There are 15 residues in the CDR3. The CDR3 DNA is TGTGCCAGCAGCAAAGAGGGCAGGATTAATTCACCCCTCCACTTT. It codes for CASSKEGRINSPLHF.

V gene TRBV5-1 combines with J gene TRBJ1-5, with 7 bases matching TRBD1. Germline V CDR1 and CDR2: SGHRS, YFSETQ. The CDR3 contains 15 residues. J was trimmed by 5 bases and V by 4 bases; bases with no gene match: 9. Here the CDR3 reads CASSRMTGRDQPQHF. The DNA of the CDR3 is TGCGCCAGCAGCAGAATGACAGGGAGGGATCAGCCCCAGCATTTT.

The CDR3 region is CASSEALGAPYGYTF. CDR3 in DNA: TGTGCCAGCAGTGAAGCACTCGGGGCGCCCTATGGCTACACCTTC. The rearrangement uses TRBV6-1 and TRBJ1-2; weak D call: TRBD1 (5 bases). The ends were cut back, 0 bases at V and 4 bases at J, with 12 bases in the middle. The CDR3 has 15 residues. Germline-derived CDR1 and CDR2 are MNHNS and SASEGT.

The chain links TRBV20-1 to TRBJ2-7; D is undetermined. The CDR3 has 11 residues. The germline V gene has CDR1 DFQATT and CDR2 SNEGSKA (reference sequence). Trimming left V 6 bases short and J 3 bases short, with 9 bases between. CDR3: CSATTVYEQYF. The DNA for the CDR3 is TGCAGTGCCACGACGGTCTACGAGCAGTACTTC.

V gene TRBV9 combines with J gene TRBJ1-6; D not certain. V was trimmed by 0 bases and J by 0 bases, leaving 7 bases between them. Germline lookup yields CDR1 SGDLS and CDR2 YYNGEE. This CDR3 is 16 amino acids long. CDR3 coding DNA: TGTGCCAGCAGCGTAGGCGGCAGCTCCTATAATTCACCCCTCCACTTT. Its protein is CASSVGGSSYNSPLHF.